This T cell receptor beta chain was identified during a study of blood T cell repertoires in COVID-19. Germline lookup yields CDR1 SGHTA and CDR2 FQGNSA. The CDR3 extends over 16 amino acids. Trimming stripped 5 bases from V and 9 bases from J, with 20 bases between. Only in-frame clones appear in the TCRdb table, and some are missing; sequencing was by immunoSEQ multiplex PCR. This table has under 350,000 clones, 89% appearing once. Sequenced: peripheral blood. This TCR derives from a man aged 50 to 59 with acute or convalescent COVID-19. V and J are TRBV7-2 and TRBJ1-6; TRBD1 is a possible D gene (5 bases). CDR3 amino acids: CASSPRGGGSISPLHF. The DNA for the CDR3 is TGTGCCAGCAGCCCAAGGGGCGGAGGGAGCATTTCACCCCTCCACTTT.